One T cell receptor (beta chain) is described in this entry. The data originate from a study of T-cell memory formation after mild COVID-19. Each CDR3 protein gets one entry after TCRdb re-called the 5' RACE reads with MiXCR. The sample holds around 310,000 distinct CDR3 sequences, more than 13% seen once. V shed 3 bases and J shed 0 bases, with 12 bases lying between them. The CDR3 has 15 residues. Germline CDR1 and CDR2: SGHRS and YFSETQ. The specimen was PBMCs or a T cell subset sorted from them (not recorded which). The chain has TRBV5-1 and TRBJ2-5; D not resolved. The receptor's source is a man aged 18-30 years who had mild COVID-19 (a few samples of this study predate the infection). Cell type and time point are not known. CDR3 loop: CASSSWARNQETQYF. In DNA, the CDR3 is TGCGCCAGCAGCTCTTGGGCGCGGAACCAAGAGACCCAGTACTTC.